The T cell receptor beta chain described here comes from a study of chemoradiotherapy in HPV16-positive cancers. Samples were taken several times over chemoradiotherapy. As to this clone: Its antigen is undetermined.

Study results and limitations: Candidate HPV-specific clones and E7-related TCR motifs grew in tumor during treatment. Only a couple of HPV16-positive patients supplied the functional HPV-specificity definition.

The germline gives CDR1 SGHVS, CDR2 FQNEAQ. The CDR3 totals 15 residues. Trimming removed 1 base from V and 6 bases from J; junction bases left unmatched: 2. Sequenced by immunoSEQ multiplex PCR; TCRdb stores in-frame clones only, minus some. The sample consists of about 5,400 clones, 85% of them appearing once. The TCR was taken from a human donor with HPV-associated anogenital cancer. The chain has TRBV7-8 and TRBJ1-4; 10 positions match TRBD1. This specimen was tumor tissue, taken from a patient who underwent chemoradiotherapy. The chain's CDR3 is CASSLEGTGDEKLFF. The CDR3 nucleotides are TGTGCCAGCAGCTTAGAAGGGACAGGGGATGAAAAACTGTTTTTT. Filled out from reference TRBV7-8 and TRBJ1-4, the complete variable domain reads GAGVSQSPRYKVAKRGQDVALRCDPISGHVSLFWYQQALGQGPEFLTYFQNEAQLDKSGLPSDRFFAERPEGSVSTLKIQRTQQEDSAVYLCASSLEGTGDEKLFFGSGTQLSVL.